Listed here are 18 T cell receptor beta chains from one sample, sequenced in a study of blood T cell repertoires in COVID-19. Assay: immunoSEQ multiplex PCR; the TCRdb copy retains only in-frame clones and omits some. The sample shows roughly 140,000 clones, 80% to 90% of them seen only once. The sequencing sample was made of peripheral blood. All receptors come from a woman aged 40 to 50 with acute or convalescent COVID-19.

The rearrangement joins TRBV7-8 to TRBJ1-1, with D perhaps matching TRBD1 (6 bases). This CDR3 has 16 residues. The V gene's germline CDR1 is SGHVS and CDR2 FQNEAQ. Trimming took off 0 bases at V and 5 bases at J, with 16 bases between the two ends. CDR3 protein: CASSLASRGAMTEAFF. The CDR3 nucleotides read TGTGCCAGCAGCTTAGCCAGTCGGGGGGCGATGACTGAAGCTTTCTTT. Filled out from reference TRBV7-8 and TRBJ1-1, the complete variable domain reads GAGVSQSPRYKVAKRGQDVALRCDPISGHVSLFWYQQALGQGPEFLTYFQNEAQLDKSGLPSDRFFAERPEGSVSTLKIQRTQQEDSAVYLCASSLASRGAMTEAFFGQGTRLTVV.

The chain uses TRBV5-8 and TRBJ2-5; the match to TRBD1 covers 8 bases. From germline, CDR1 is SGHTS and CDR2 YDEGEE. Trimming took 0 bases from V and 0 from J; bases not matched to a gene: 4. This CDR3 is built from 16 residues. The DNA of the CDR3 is TGTGCCAGCAGCTTGGCAGGACAGGGTTACCAAGAGACCCAGTACTTC. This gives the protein CASSLAGQGYQETQYF.

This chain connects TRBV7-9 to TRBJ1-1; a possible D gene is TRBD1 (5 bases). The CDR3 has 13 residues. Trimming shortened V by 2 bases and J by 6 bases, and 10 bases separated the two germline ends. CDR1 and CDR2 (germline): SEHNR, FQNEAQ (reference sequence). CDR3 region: CASSLTGDPEAFF. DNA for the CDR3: TGTGCCAGCAGCTTAACGGGGGATCCTGAAGCTTTCTTT.

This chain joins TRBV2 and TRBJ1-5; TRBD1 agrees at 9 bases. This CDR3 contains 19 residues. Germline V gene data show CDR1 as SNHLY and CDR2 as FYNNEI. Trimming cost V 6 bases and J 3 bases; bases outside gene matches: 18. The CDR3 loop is CASSGSTLGQGTDNQPQHF. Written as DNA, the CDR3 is TGTGCCAGCAGCGGGTCCACCTTGGGACAGGGAACGGACAATCAGCCCCAGCATTTT.

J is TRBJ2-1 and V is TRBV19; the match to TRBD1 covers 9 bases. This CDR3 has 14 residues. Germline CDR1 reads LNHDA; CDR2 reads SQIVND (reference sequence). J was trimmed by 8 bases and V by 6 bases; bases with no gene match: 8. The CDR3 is CASSWDREWDEQFF. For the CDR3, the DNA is TGTGCCAGTAGCTGGGACAGGGAATGGGATGAGCAGTTCTTC.

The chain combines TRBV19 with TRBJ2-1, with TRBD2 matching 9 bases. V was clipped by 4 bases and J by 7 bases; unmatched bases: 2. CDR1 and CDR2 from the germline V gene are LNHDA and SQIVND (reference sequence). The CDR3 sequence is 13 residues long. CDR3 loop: CASSTGLANEQFF. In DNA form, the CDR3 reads TGTGCCAGTAGTACCGGACTAGCGAATGAGCAGTTCTTC.

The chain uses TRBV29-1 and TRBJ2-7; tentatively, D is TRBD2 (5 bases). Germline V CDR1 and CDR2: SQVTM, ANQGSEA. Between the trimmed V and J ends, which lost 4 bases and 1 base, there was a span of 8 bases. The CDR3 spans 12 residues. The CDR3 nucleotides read TGCAGCGTTGCGACGGGGTCCTACGAGCAGTACTTC. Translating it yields CSVATGSYEQYF.

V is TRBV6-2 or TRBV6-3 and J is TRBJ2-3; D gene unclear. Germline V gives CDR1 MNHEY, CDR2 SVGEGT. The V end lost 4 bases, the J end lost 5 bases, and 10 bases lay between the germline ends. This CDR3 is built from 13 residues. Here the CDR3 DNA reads TGTGCCAGCAGTTCCCCCCGTTTAGATACGCAGTATTTT. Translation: CASSSPRLDTQYF.

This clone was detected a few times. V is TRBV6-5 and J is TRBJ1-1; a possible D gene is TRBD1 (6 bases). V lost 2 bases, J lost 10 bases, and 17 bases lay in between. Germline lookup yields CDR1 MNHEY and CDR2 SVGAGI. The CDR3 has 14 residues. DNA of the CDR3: TGTGCCAGCAGTTACAGATCGGGGGGGCTCCCAGCTTTCTTT. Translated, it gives CASSYRSGGLPAFF.

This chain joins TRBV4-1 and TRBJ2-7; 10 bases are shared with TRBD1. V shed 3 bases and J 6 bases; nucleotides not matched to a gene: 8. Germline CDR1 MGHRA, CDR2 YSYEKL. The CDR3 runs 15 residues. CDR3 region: CASSQMGQGLREQYF. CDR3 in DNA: TGCGCCAGCAGCCAGATGGGACAGGGGCTTCGCGAGCAGTACTTC.

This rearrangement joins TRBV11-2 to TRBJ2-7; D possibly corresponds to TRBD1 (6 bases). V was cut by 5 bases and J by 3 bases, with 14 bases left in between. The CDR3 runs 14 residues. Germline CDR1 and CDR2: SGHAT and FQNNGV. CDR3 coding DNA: TGTGCCAGCAGCATTCCGACAGGATTCTACGAGCAGTACTTC. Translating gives CASSIPTGFYEQYF.

CDR3 sequence (DNA): TGTGCCAGCAGCTCTCGAGTCGGGGATCAAGAGACCCAGTACTTC. This translates into CASSSRVGDQETQYF. The rearrangement links TRBV9 to TRBJ2-5, with D tentatively TRBD2 (5 bases). The germline V gene encodes CDR1 SGDLS and CDR2 YYNGEE. V was cut by 4 bases and J by 2 bases, with 15 bases left in between. This CDR3 has 15 amino acids.

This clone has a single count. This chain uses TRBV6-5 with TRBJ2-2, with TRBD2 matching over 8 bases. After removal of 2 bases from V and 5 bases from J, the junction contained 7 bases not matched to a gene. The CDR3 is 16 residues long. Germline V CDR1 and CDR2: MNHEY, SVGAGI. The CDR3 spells CASSYKAGARTGELFF. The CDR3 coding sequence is TGTGCCAGCAGTTACAAAGCGGGAGCAAGGACCGGGGAGCTGTTTTTT.

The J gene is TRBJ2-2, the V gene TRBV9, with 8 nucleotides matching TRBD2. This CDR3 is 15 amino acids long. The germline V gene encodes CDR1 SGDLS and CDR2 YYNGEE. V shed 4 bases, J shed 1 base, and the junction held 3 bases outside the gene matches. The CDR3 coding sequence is TGTGCCAGCAGCAGTAGCGGGAAGAACACCGGGGAGCTGTTTTTT. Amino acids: CASSSSGKNTGELFF.

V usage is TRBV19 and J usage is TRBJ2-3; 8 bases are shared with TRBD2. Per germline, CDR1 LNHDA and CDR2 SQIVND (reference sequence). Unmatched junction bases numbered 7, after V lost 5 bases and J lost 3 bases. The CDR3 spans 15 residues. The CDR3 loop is CASSHGERGTDTQYF. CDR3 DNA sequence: TGTGCCAGTAGTCATGGGGAGCGGGGGACAGATACGCAGTATTTT.

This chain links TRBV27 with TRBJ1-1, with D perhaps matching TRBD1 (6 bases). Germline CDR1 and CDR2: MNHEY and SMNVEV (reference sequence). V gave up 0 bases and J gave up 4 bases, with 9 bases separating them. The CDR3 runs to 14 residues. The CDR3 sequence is CASSLSGAGTEAFF. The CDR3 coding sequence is TGTGCCAGCAGTTTATCGGGGGCTGGCACTGAAGCTTTCTTT.

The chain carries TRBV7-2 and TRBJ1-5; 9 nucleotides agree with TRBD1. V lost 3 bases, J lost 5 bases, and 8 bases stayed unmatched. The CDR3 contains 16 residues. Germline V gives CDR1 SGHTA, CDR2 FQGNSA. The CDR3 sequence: CASSLNYRGPYQPQHF. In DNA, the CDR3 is TGTGCCAGCAGCTTGAATTACAGGGGGCCGTATCAGCCCCAGCATTTT.

The CDR3 DNA is TGTGCCAGCAGCGCCCTGACAGGGGGCCACACTGAAGCTTTCTTT. Its translation: CASSALTGGHTEAFF. The chain has TRBV5-6 and TRBJ1-1; 10 nucleotides align to TRBD1. The junction had 6 bases not matched to a gene; V was cut back by 4 bases and J by 3 bases. The CDR3 has 15 residues. Germline V gene lookup returns CDR1 SGHDT and CDR2 YYEEEE.